This is a list of T cell receptor beta chains from one sample in a study of post-analysis software for immune sequencing data. TCRdb passed the PCR reads through MiXCR, listing each CDR3 protein once. The table has about 680,000 distinct CDR3 sequences, roughly three fifths seen once. The sample taken for sequencing was blood. All receptors derive from a girl aged 2-10 years with multiple sclerosis. CDR3s include the opening cysteine and the closing phenylalanine or tryptophan. D genes are given only for firm matches. A row's size may be missing; if present it is once, few, many or a size class.

TRBJ2-7 TRBD2 TRBV30 few CSMTSGSYEQYF TGTAGTATGACTAGCGGTTCCTACGAGCAGTACTTC
TRBJ2-7 TRBD2 TRBV4-1 - CASSGSGSRSEQYF TGCGCCAGCAGTGGAAGCGGGAGCCGTTCCGAGCAGTACTTC
TRBJ2-7 - TRBV5-1 - CASSFASARSYEQYF TGCGCCAGCAGCTTTGCGTCAGCGAGATCCTACGAGCAGTACTTC
TRBJ2-5 TRBD2 TRBV20-1 - CSALGTSGNQETQYF TGCAGTGCTCTCGGGACTAGCGGAAACCAAGAGACCCAGTACTTC
TRBJ1-2 - TRBV6-5 - CASSTPGAGYTF TGTGCCAGCAGTACCCCAGGGGCCGGCTACACCTTC
TRBJ2-1 TRBD2 TRBV11-3 - CASSLEAQRGLGDEQFF TGTGCCAGCAGCTTAGAGGCCCAGCGGGGCCTAGGCGATGAGCAGTTCTTC
TRBJ2-1 - TRBV20-1 - CSATTGLSEQFF TGCAGTGCCACCACCGGACTATCTGAGCAGTTCTTC
TRBJ2-7 - TRBV6-5 once CASSYSMGIYEQYF TGTGCCAGCAGTTACTCGATGGGTATTTACGAGCAGTACTTC
TRBJ2-1 - TRBV7-2 - CASSFRGDPYNEQFF TGTGCCAGCAGCTTCCGAGGGGACCCTTACAATGAGCAGTTCTTC
TRBJ1-2 TRBD1 TRBV7-2 - CASSSGTGSPSYGYTF TGTGCCAGCAGCAGCGGGACAGGGAGCCCCTCCTATGGCTACACCTTC
TRBJ2-7 - TRBV29-1 - CSVEGLSDNSYEQYF TGCAGCGTTGAAGGGTTGTCCGATAACTCCTACGAGCAGTACTTC
TRBJ2-7 - TRBV20-1 - CSAPGGGRASYEQYF TGCAGTGCACCTGGGGGGGGCAGAGCCTCCTACGAGCAGTACTTC
TRBJ2-5 - TRBV29-1 few CSVDPARETQYF TGCAGCGTTGACCCGGCGAGGGAGACCCAGTACTTC
TRBJ2-1 TRBD2 TRBV6-1 - CASSNRVTAGGPGEQFF TGTGCCAGCAGTAATAGGGTTACGGCGGGGGGGCCGGGTGAGCAGTTCTTC
TRBJ2-1 - TRBV27 few CASSLFRGRNNEQFF TGTGCCAGCAGTTTATTCCGGGGACGGAACAATGAGCAGTTCTTC
TRBJ1-1 - TRBV20-1 - CSANQGPDTEAFF TGCAGTGCTAACCAGGGGCCCGACACTGAAGCTTTCTTT
TRBJ2-3 - TRBV7-2 few CASSLARGADTQYF TGTGCCAGCAGTCTGGCCAGGGGAGCAGATACGCAGTATTTT
TRBJ2-1 TRBD2 TRBV20-1 - CSARDSSGGAYNEQFF TGCAGTGCTAGAGATTCCAGCGGGGGGGCCTACAATGAGCAGTTCTTC
TRBJ2-1 TRBD1 TRBV12-3/TRBV12-4 few CASSFGTGGGYEQFF TGTGCCAGCAGTTTTGGGACAGGGGGAGGCTATGAGCAGTTCTTC
TRBJ1-2 - TRBV3-1 - CASSPRQGHGYTF TGTGCCAGCAGCCCGCGGCAGGGCCATGGCTACACCTTC
TRBJ1-2 - TRBV29-1 - CSALGTDGYTF TGCAGCGCACTAGGCACGGATGGCTACACCTTC
TRBJ2-7 - TRBV4-1 - CASSQGRDGGYEQYF TGCGCCAGCAGCCAAGGGCGTGACGGGGGTTACGAGCAGTACTTC
TRBJ1-2 - TRBV14 - CASSPLQGPIYGYTF TGTGCCAGCAGCCCATTACAGGGACCGATCTATGGCTACACCTTC
TRBJ2-1 - TRBV5-1 - CASSLKSGGGSIHEQFF TGCGCCAGCAGCTTGAAATCTGGCGGGGGCTCGATCCATGAGCAGTTCTTC
TRBJ1-2 - TRBV20-1 - CSASTVANYGYTF TGCAGTGCCTCGACAGTCGCTAACTATGGCTACACCTTC
TRBJ2-1 TRBD2 TRBV7-2 - CASSSVAGGSIGDEQFF TGTGCCAGCAGCTCGGTCGCTGGCGGGAGTATTGGCGATGAGCAGTTCTTC